This passage covers 2 T cell receptor beta chains from one sample sequenced in a study of blood T cell repertoires in COVID-19. The assay was immunoSEQ multiplex PCR, and TCRdb's table has in-frame clones only and misses some. Of roughly 84,000 clones in the sample, roughly 80% were seen once. The specimen was peripheral blood. These receptors were taken from a woman aged 80 or over with acute or convalescent COVID-19.

The rearrangement links TRBV3-1 (or the pseudogene TRBV3-2) to TRBJ1-2; D gene uncertain. The germline V and J ends were trimmed by 2 bases and 7 bases, with 14 bases remaining between them. CDR3 size: 14 residues. Looked up from germline, CDR1 is LGHDT and CDR2 is YNNKEL (reference sequence). CDR3 loop: CASSQRTEGGGYTF. The CDR3 DNA is TGTGCCAGCAGCCAACGGACTGAGGGTGGTGGCTACACCTTC.

Only a few counts were recorded for this clone. The V and J genes are TRBV7-2 and TRBJ1-6; no definite D call. V was shortened by 3 bases and J by 9 bases, with 3 bases between the two germline ends. Germline CDR1 reads SGHTA; CDR2 reads FQGNSA. This CDR3 has 11 amino acids. In nucleotides, the CDR3 is TGTGCCAGCAGCTTTAGTTCACCCCTCCACTTT. Translation: CASSFSSPLHF.